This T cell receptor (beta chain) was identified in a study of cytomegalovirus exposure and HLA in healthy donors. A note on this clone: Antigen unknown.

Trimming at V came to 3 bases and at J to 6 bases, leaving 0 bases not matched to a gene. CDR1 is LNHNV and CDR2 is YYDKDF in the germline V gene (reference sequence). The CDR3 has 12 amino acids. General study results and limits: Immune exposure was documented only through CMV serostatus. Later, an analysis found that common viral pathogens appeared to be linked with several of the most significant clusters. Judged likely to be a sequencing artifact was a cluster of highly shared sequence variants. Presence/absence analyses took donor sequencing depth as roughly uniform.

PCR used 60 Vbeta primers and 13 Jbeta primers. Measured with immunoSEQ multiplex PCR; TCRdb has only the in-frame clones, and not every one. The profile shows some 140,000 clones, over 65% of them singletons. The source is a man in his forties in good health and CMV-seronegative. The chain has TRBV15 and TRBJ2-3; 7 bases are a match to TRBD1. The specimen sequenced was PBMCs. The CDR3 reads CATSSRGDTQYF. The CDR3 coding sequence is TGTGCCACCAGCAGCAGGGGGGATACGCAGTATTTT.